The TCR beta chain described here comes from a study of cytomegalovirus exposure and HLA in healthy donors. Overall study findings and caveats: More clonal expansion characterized HLA-associated TCR beta chains than equally common others in a later analysis. A later analysis reported that several of the most significant clusters appeared to be linked to common viral pathogens, among them Epstein-Barr virus.

The germline V gene encodes CDR1 GTSNPN and CDR2 SVGIG (reference sequence). This CDR3 has 14 residues. V lost 5 bases and J 1 base, leaving 14 bases between the germline ends. A word on this clone: The target antigen is unknown.

The PCR ran on 60 Vbeta and 13 Jbeta primers. Original processing methods: About 10 million of about 80 million unique TCR beta chains were shared, per a later count. Libraries were prepared by immunoSEQ multiplex PCR; TCRdb keeps only in-frame clonotypes and omits some of them. Clone size and V and J calls were adopted from that table, with D and trimming inferred from the DNA. There are more than 90,000 clones in the sample; around 84% occur only once, and approximately 3.3% lies in the top ten. The clonotype originates from a woman aged 40 to 49 in good health and CMV-seronegative. This chain joins TRBV30 and TRBJ2-5; D is perhaps TRBD2 (5 bases). Sequencing used PBMCs. CDR3 nucleotide sequence: TGTGCCTGGGGACCGAGGACTCTCCAAGAGACCCAGTACTTC. Translated, it gives CAWGPRTLQETQYF.